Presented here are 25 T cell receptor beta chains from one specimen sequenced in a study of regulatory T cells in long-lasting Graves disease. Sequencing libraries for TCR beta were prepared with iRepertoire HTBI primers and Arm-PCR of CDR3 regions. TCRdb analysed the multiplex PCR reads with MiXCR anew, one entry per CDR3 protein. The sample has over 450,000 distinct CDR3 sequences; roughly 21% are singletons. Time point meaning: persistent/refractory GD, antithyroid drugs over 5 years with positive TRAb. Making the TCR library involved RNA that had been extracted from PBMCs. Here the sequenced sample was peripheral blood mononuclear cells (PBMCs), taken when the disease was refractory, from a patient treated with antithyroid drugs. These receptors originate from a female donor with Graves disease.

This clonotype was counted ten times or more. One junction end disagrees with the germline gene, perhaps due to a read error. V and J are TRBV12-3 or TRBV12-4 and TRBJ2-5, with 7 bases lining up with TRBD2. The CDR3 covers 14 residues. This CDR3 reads CTSALAVYQETQYF. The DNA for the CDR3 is TGTACCAGCGCCCTAGCGGTGTACCAAGAGACCCAGTACTTC.

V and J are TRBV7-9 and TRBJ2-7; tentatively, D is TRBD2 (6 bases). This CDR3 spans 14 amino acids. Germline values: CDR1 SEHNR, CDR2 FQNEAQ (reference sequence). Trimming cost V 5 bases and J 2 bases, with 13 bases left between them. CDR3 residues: CASSTRDQPYEQYF. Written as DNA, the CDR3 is TGTGCCAGCAGCACGCGGGACCAGCCCTACGAGCAGTACTTC.

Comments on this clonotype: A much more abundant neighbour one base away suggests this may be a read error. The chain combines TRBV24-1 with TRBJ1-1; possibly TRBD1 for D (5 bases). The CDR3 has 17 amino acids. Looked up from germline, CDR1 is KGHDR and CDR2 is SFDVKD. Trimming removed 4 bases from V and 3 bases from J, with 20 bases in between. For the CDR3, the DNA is TGTGCCACCAGTGACTACGACGGGGGAGGAGGGGACACTGAAGCTTTCTTT. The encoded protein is CATSDYDGGGGDTEAFF.

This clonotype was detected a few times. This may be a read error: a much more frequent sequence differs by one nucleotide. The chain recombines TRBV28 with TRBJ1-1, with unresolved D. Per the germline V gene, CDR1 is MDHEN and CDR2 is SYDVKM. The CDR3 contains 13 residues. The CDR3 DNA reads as TGTGCCAGCAGTTTACAAATGTTCTCTGAAGCTTCCTTT. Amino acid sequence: CASSLQMFSEASF.

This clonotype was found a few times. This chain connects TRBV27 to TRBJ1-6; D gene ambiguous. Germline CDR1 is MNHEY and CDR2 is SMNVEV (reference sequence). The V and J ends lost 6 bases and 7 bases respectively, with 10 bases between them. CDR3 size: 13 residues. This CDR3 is CASSSIVNSPLHF. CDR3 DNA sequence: TGTGCCAGCAGCTCTATTGTCAATTCACCCCTCCACTTT.

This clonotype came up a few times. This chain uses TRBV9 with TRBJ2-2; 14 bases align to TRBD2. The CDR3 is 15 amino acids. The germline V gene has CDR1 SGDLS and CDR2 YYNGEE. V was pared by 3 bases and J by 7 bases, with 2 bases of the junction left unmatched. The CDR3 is CASSGGLAGVGELFF. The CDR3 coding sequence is TGTGCCAGCAGCGGGGGACTAGCGGGAGTCGGGGAGCTGTTTTTT.

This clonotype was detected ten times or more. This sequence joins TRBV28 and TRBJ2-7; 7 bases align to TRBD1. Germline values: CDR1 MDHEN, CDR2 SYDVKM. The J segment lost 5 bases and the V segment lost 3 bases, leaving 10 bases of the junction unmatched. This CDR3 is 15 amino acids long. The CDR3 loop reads CASSFSSGTVHEQYF. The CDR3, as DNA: TGTGCCAGCAGTTTTAGCTCTGGGACAGTCCACGAGCAGTACTTC.

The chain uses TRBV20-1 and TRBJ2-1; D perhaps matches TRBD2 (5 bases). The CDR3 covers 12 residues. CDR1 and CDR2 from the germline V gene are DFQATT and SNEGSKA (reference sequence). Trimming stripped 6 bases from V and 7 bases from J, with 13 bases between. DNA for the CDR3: TGCAGTGCCTTACTAGAGGTGAATGAGCAGTTCTTC. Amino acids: CSALLEVNEQFF.

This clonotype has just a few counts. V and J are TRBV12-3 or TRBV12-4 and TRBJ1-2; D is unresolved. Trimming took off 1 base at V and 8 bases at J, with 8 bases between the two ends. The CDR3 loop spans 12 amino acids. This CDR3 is CASSLGPNGYTF. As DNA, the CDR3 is TGTGCCAGCAGTTTAGGTCCTAACGGCTACACCTTC.

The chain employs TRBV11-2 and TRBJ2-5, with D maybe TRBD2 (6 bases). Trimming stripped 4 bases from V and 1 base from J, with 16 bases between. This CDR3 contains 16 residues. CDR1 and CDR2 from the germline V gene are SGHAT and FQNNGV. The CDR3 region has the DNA TGTGCCAGCAGCTCAGGAGGAGGGGAGCCCCAAGAGACCCAGTACTTC. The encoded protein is CASSSGGGEPQETQYF.

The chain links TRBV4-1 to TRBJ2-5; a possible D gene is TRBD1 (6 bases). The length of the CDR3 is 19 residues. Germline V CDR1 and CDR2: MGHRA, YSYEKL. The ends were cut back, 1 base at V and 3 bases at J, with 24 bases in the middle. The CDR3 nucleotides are TGCGCCAGCAGCCAAGGTCGCTGGGGCCGTGGCAGGGGAAAAGAGACCCAGTACTTC. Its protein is CASSQGRWGRGRGKETQYF.

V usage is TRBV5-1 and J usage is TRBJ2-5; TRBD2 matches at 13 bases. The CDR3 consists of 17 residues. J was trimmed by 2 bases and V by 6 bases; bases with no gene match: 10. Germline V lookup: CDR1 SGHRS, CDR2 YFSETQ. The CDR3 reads CASNPTGLAGAQETQYF. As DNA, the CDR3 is TGCGCCAGCAACCCTACCGGACTAGCGGGGGCGCAAGAGACCCAGTACTTC. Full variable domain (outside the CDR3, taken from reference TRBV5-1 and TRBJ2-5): KAGVTQTPRYLIKTRGQQVTLSCSPISGHRSVSWYQQTPGQGLQFLFEYFSETQRNKGNFPGRFSGRQFSNSRSEMNVSTLELGDSALYLCASNPTGLAGAQETQYFGPGTRLLVL.

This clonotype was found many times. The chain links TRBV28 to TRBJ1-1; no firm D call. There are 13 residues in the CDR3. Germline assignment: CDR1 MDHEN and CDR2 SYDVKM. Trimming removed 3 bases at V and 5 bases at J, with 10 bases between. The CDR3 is CASSFQARTEAFF. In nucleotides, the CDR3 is TGTGCCAGCAGTTTTCAGGCGAGGACTGAAGCTTTCTTT.

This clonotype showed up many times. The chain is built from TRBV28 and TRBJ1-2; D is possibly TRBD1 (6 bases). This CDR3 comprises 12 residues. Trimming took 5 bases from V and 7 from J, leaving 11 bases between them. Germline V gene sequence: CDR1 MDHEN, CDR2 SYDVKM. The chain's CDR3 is CASSLDRFGYTF. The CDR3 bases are TGTGCCAGCAGTCTCGACAGGTTTGGCTACACCTTC.

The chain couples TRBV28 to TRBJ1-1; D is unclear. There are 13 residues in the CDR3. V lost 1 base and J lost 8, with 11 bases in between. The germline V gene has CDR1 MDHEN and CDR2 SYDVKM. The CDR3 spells CASSLFGQSEAFF. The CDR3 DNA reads TGTGCCAGCAGTTTATTCGGGCAATCGGAAGCTTTCTTT.

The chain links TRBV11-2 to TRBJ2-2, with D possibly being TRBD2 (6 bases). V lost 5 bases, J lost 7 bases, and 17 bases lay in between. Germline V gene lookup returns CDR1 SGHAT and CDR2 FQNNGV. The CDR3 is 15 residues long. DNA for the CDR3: TGTGCCAGCAGCACAGAGGCGGGAATCTTCGGGGAGCTGTTTTTT. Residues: CASSTEAGIFGELFF. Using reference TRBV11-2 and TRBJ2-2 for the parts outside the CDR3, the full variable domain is EAGVAQSPRYKIIEKRQSVAFWCNPISGHATLYWYQQILGQGPKLLIQFQNNGVVDDSQLPKDRFSAERLKGVDSTLKIQPAKLEDSAVYLCASSTEAGIFGELFFGEGSRLTVL.

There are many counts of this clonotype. DNA for the CDR3: TGTGCCAGCAGTTTATGGGTGGGAGAGACCCAGTACTTC. Amino acid sequence: CASSLWVGETQYF. This chain links TRBV12-3 or TRBV12-4 with TRBJ2-5; D not resolved. V lost 2 bases, J lost 4 bases, and 8 bases lay in between. CDR3 length: 13 residues.

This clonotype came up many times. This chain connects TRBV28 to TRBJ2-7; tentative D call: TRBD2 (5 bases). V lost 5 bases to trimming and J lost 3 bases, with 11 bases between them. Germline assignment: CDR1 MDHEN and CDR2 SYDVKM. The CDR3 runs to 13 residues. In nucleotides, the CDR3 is TGTGCCAGCAGTATCCGGGGAGACTACGAGCAGTACTTC. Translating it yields CASSIRGDYEQYF.

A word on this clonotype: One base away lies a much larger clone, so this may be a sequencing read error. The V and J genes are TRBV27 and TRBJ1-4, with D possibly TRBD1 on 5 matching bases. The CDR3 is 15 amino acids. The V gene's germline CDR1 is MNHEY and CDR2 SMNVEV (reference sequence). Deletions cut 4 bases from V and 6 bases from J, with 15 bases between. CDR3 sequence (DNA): TGTGCCAGCAGTTCCCTAGGGGCAGGAGATGAAAAACTGTTTTTT. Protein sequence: CASSSLGAGDEKLFF.

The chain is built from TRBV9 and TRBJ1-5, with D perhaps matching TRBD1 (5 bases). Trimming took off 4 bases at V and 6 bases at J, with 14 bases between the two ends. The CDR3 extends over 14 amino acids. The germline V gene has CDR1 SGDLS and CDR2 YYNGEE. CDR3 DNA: TGTGCCAGCAGCCCCGGGGGGGGTACTCAGCCCCAGCATTTT. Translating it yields CASSPGGGTQPQHF.

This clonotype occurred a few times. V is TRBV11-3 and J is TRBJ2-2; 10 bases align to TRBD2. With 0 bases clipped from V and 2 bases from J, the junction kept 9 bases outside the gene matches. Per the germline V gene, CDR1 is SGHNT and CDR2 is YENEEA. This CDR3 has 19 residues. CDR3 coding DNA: TGTGCCAGCAGCTTAGATGATTTGCTAGCGGGGGTCAACACCGGGGAGCTGTTTTTT. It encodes CASSLDDLLAGVNTGELFF. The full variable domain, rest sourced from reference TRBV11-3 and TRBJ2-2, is EAGVVQSPRYKIIEKKQPVAFWCNPISGHNTLYWYLQNLGQGPELLIRYENEEAVDDSQLPKDRFSAERLKGVDSTLKIQPAELGDSAVYLCASSLDDLLAGVNTGELFFGEGSRLTVL.

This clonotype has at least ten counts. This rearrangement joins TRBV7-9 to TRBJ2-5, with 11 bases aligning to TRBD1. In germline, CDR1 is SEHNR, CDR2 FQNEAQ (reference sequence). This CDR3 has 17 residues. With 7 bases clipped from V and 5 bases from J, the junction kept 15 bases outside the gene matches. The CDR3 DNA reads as TGTGCCAGCAACCGCCTGCGGGACAGGGGGATGGAGGAGACCCAGTACTTC. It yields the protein CASNRLRDRGMEETQYF.

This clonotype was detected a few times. In DNA, the CDR3 is TGTGCCCCGGGCATGGGCTACACCTTC. Its protein is CAPGMGYTF. The V and J genes are TRBV24-1 and TRBJ1-2; D is unclear. The CDR3 runs 9 residues. CDR1 KGHDR and CDR2 SFDVKD come from the germline V gene. V gave up 12 bases and J gave up 8 bases, with 9 bases separating them.

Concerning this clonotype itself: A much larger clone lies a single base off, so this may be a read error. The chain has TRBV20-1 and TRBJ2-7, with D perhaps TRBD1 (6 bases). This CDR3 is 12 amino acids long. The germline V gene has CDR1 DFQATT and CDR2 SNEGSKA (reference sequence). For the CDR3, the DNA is TGCAGTGCTTACGGGACACCCGACGAGCAGCACTTC. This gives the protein CSAYGTPDEQHF.

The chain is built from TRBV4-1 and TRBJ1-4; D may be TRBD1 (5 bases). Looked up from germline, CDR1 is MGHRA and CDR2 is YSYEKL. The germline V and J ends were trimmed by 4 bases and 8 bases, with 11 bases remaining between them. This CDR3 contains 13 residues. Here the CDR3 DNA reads TGCGCCAGCAGCCGCCTCCGGGGGGAAAAACTGTTTTTT. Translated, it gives CASSRLRGEKLFF.